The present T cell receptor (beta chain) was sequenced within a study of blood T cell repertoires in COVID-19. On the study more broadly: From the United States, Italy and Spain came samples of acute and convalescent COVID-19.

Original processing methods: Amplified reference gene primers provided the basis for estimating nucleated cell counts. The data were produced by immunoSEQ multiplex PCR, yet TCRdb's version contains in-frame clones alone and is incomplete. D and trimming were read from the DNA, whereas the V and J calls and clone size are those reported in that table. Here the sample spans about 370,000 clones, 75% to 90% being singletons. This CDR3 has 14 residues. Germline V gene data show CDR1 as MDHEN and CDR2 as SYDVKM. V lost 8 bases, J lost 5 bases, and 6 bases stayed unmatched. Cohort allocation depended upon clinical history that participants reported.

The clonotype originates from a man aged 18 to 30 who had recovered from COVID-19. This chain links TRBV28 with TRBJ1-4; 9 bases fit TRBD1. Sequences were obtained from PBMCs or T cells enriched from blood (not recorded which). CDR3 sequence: CASARGQGNEKLFF. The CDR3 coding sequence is TGTGCCAGCGCTAGGGGACAGGGAAATGAAAAACTGTTTTTT.